This T cell receptor beta chain was captured by sequencing in a study of cytomegalovirus exposure and HLA in healthy donors. This clone was observed a handful of times. The antigen remains undetermined. Study conclusions and caveats: A list of 164 TCR beta chains associated with cytomegalovirus was given. In a later analysis, most CMV-associated TCR beta chains appeared HLA-restricted.

Trimming took off 0 bases at V and 8 bases at J, with 11 bases between the two ends. This CDR3 spans 13 amino acids. Germline CDR1 SGHDT, CDR2 YYEEEE. In the PCR, 60 Vbeta and 13 Jbeta primers were used. Under the authors' procedure: In a later analysis, the count reached 80 million or so unique TCR beta chains, with around 11 million shared. The data were produced by immunoSEQ multiplex PCR, yet TCRdb's version contains in-frame clones alone and is incomplete. V and J calls and clone size come straight from that table; D and trimming were deduced from the DNA. The sample has tens of thousands of clones; around 73% are singletons. Although they were nominally healthy when sampled, donors likely had unrecorded immune exposures.

The sample was PBMCs. The sequence came from a man in his forties or fifties in good health and CMV-seronegative. This chain joins TRBV5-6 and TRBJ1-1; D is uncertain. The CDR3 sequence: CASSLGGEREAFF. The CDR3, as DNA: TGTGCCAGCAGCTTGGGCGGGGAGCGGGAAGCTTTCTTT.